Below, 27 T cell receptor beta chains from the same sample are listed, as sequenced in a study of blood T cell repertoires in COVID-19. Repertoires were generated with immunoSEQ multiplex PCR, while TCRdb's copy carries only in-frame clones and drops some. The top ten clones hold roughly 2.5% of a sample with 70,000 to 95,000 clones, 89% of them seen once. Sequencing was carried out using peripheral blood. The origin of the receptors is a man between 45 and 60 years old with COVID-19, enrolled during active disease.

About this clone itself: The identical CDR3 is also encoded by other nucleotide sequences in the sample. The DNA for the CDR3 is TGTGCCAGCAGCCTATCAAGGAACACTGAAGCTTTCTTT. Protein sequence: CASSLSRNTEAFF. The chain employs TRBV7-2 and TRBJ1-1; D uncertain. CDR3 length equals 13 residues. From germline, CDR1 is SGHTA and CDR2 FQGNSA. V was clipped by 5 bases and J by 1 base, with 8 bases between them.

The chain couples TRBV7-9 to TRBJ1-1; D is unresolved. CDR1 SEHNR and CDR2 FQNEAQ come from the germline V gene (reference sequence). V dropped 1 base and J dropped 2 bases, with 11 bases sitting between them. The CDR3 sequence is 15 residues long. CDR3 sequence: CASSLGGSDNTEAFF. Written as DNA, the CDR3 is TGTGCCAGCAGCTTAGGAGGGAGCGATAACACTGAAGCTTTCTTT.

CDR3 sequence reads: CASSVLEDTQYF. The CDR3 nucleotides are TGTGCCAGCAGCGTGTTGGAGGATACGCAGTATTTT. The V call is TRBV9, the J call TRBJ2-3; D is ambiguous. V shed 2 bases and J shed 6 bases, with 7 bases lying between them. This CDR3 is 12 amino acids long. Germline lookup yields CDR1 SGDLS and CDR2 YYNGEE.

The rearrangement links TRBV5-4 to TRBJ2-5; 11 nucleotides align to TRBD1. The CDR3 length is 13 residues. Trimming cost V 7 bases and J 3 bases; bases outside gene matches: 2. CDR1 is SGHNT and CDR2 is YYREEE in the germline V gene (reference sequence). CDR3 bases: TGTGCCAGCCGGACAGGGGGCAAAGAGACCCAGTACTTC. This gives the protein CASRTGGKETQYF.

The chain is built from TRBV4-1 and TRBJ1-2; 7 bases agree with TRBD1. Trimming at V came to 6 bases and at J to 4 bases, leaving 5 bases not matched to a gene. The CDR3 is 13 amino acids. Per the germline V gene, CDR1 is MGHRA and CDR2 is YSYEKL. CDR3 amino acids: CASSRDSLYGYTF. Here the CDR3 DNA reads TGCGCCAGCAGTCGGGACAGCCTCTATGGCTACACCTTC.

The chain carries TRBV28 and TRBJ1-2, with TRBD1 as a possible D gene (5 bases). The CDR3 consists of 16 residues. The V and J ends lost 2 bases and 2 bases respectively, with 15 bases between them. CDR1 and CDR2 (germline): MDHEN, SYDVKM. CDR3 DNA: TGTGCCAGCAGTTTACCAAGGGGTCCTACCAACTATGGCTACACCTTC. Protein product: CASSLPRGPTNYGYTF.

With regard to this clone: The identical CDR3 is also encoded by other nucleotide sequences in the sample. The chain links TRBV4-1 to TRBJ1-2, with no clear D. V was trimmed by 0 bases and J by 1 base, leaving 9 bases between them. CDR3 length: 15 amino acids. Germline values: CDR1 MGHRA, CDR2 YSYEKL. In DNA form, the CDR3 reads TGCGCCAGCAGCCAAGATGGTCAGAATAACTATGGCTACACCTTC. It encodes CASSQDGQNNYGYTF.

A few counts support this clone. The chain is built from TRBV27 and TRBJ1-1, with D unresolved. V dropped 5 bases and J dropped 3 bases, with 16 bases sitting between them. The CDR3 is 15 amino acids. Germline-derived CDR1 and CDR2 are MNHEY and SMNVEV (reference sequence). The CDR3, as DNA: TGTGCCAGCAGTCCTCGGGTCCCTCGGGACACTGAAGCTTTCTTT. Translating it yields CASSPRVPRDTEAFF.

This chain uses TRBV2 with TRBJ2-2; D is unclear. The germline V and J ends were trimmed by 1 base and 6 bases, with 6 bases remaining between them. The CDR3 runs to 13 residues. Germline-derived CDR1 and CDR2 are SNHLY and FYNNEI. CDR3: CASSEDVAGELFF. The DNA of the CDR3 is TGTGCCAGCAGTGAAGACGTAGCCGGGGAGCTGTTTTTT.

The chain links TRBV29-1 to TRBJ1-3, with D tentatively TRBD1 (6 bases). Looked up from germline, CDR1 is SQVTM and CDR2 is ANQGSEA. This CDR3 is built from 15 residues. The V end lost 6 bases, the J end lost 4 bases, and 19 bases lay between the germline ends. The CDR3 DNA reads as TGCAGCGTACAACGACCAGGGGATGGAGGAAACACCATATATTTT. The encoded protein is CSVQRPGDGGNTIYF.

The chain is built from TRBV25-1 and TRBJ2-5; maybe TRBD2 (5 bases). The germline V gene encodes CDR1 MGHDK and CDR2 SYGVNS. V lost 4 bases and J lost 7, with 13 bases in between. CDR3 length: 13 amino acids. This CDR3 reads CASSVHSRGTQYF. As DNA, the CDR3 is TGTGCCAGCAGTGTACACAGCCGGGGGACCCAGTACTTC.

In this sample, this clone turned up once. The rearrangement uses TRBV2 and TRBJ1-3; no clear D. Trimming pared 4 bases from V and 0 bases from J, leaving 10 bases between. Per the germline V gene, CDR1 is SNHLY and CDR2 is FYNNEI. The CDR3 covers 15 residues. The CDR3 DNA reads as TGTGCCAGCAGTGCCGGCCGGGACTCTGGAAACACCATATATTTT. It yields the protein CASSAGRDSGNTIYF.

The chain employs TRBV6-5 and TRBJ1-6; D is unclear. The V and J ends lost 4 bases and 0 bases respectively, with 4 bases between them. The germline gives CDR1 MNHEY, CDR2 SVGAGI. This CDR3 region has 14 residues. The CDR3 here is CASSWSSYNSPLHF. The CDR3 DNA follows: TGTGCCAGCAGTTGGAGCTCCTATAATTCACCCCTCCACTTT.

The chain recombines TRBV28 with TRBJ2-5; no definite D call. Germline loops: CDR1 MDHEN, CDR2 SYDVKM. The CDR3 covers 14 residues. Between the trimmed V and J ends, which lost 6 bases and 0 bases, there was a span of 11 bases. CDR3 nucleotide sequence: TGTGCCAGCAGCAGACTGGAATACCAAGAGACCCAGTACTTC. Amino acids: CASSRLEYQETQYF.

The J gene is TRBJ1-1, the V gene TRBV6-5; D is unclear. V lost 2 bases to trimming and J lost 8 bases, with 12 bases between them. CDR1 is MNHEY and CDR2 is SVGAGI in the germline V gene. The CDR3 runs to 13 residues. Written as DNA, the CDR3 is TGTGCCAGCAGTTACCCCGCCCGCGGGGAAGCTTTCTTT. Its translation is CASSYPARGEAFF.

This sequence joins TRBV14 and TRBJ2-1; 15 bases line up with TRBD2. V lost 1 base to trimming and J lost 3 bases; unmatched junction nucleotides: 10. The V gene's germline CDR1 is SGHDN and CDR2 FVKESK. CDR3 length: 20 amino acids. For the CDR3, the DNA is TGTGCCAGCAGCCAAGCTTCCGGGACTAGCGGGGGGCCGATCTACAATGAGCAGTTCTTC. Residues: CASSQASGTSGGPIYNEQFF.

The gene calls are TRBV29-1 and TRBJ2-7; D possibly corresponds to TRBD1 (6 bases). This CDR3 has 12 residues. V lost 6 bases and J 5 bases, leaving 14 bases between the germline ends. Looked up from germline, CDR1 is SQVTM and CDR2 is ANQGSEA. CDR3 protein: CSVGAGDDEQYF. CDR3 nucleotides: TGCAGCGTGGGGGCAGGGGACGACGAGCAGTACTTC.

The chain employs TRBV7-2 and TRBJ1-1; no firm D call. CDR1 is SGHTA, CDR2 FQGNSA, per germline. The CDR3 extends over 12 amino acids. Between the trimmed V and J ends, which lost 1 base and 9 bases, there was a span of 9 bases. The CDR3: CASSLDRTKAFF. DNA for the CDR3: TGTGCCAGCAGCTTAGACCGGACTAAAGCTTTCTTT.

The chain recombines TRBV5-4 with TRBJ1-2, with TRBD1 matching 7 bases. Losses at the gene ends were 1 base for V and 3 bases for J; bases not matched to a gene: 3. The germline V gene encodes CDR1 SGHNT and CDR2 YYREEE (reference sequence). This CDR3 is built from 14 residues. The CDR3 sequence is CASSLSRGDYGYTF. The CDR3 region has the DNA TGTGCCAGCAGCTTGTCCAGGGGGGACTATGGCTACACCTTC.

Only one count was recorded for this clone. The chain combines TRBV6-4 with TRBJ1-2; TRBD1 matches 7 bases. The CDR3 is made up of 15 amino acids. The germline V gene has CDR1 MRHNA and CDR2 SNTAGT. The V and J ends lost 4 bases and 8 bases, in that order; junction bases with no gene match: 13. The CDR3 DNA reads TGTGCCAGCAGTGCCTCCGGGACAGCCAACCTCGGCTACACCTTC. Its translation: CASSASGTANLGYTF.

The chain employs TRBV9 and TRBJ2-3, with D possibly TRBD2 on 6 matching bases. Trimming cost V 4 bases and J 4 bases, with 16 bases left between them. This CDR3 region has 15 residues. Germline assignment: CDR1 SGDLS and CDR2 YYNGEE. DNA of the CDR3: TGTGCCAGCAGCCCCTCGGCCAGGGAGGCAGATACGCAGTATTTT. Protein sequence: CASSPSAREADTQYF.

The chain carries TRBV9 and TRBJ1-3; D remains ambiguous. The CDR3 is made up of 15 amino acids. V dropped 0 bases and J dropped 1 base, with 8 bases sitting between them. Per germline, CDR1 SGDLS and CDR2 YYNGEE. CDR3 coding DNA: TGTGCCAGCAGCGTAGGGCAGTTTTCTGGAAACACCATATATTTT. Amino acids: CASSVGQFSGNTIYF.

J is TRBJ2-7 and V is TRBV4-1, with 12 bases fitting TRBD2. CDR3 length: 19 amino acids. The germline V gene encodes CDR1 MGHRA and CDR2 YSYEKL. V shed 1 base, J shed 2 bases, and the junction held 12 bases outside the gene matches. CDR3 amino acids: CASSQVGLAGSWGPYEQYF. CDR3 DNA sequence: TGCGCCAGCAGCCAAGTCGGACTAGCGGGGAGCTGGGGACCCTACGAGCAGTACTTC.

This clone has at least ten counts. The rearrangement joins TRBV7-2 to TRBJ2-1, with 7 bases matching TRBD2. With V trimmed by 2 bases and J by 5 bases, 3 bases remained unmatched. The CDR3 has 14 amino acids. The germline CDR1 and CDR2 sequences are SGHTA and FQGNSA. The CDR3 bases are TGTGCCAGCAGCTTATCTAGCGGTAACAATGAGCAGTTCTTC. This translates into CASSLSSGNNEQFF.

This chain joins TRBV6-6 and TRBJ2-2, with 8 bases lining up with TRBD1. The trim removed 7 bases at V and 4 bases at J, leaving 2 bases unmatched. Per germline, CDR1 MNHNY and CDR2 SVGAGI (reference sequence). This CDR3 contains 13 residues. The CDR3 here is CASKTGGTGELFF. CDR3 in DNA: TGTGCCAGCAAAACAGGGGGCACCGGGGAGCTGTTTTTT.

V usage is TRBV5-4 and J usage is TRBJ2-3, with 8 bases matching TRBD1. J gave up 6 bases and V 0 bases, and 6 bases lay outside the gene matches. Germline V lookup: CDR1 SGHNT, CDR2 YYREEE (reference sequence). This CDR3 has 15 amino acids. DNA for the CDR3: TGTGCCAGCAGCTTGGACAGGGGGTTAGGGGATACGCAGTATTTT. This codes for CASSLDRGLGDTQYF.

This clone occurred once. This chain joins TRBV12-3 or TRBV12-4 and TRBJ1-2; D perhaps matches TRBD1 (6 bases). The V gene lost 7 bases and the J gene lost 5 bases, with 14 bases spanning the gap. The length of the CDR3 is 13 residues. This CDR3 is CASTPPGVYGYTF. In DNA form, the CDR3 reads TGTGCCAGCACTCCCCCAGGGGTTTATGGCTACACCTTC.